These T cell receptor beta chains were read from a single sample in a study of cytomegalovirus exposure and HLA in healthy donors. TCRdb's copy holds only in-frame clones and misses some; the assay was immunoSEQ multiplex PCR. The sample has over 150,000 clones, approximately 62% seen once. The sequenced sample was PBMCs. All receptors derive from a man between 45 and 60 years old in good health and CMV-seronegative. Both conserved end residues are part of each CDR3. The D gene is left open where the match is weak. The listing skips clone size in some rows; elsewhere it reads once, few, many or a size class.

abundance	len	d_gene	v_gene	j_gene	CDR3aa	CDR3nt
NA	14	TRBD1	TRBV6-1	TRBJ1-1	CASRLGQGNTEAFF	TGTGCCAGCAGGTTGGGACAGGGGAACACTGAAGCTTTCTTT
NA	15	TRBD1	TRBV7-2	TRBJ2-7	CASSPTTGGIYEQYF	TGTGCCAGCAGCCCTACGACAGGGGGAATCTACGAGCAGTACTTC
NA	14	NA	TRBV7-6	TRBJ2-5	CASSPRTHQQTQYF	TGTGCCAGCAGCCCGAGGACACATCAACAGACCCAGTACTTC
NA	13	NA	TRBV7-2	TRBJ2-7	CASSWDWSDEQYF	TGTGCCAGCAGCTGGGACTGGAGTGACGAGCAGTACTTC
NA	15	TRBD1	TRBV4-1	TRBJ2-7	CASSQGTGGSYEQYF	TGTGCCAGCAGCCAAGGGACAGGGGGCTCCTACGAGCAGTACTTC
NA	18	TRBD1	TRBV4-3	TRBJ2-7	CASSQDTGQGARFYEQYF	TGCGCCAGCAGCCAAGATACGGGACAGGGGGCCCGTTTCTACGAGCAGTACTTC
NA	11	NA	TRBV5-1	TRBJ1-4	CASSQNEKLFF	TGCGCCAGCTCCCAAAATGAAAAACTGTTTTTT
few	11	NA	TRBV7-9	TRBJ2-7	CASSDTYEQYF	TGTGCCAGCAGCGACACGTACGAGCAGTACTTC
NA	15	NA	TRBV5-6	TRBJ1-2	CASSLGAGDGYGYTF	TGTGCCAGCAGCTTGGGGGCAGGGGATGGGTATGGCTACACCTTC
NA	14	NA	TRBV7-3	TRBJ1-3	CASSLGSSGNTIYF	TGTGCCAGCAGCTTAGGCAGCTCTGGAAACACCATATATTTT
NA	14	TRBD1	TRBV18	TRBJ2-3	CASSEQGSTDTQYF	TGTGCCAGCTCAGAACAGGGGTCCACAGATACGCAGTATTTT